This T cell receptor (beta chain) was recorded in a study of blood T cell repertoires in COVID-19. Across the whole study: Nucleic acid was either cDNA or gDNA, and it came from T cells, B-cell-depleted T cells, or PBMCs.

Clones were read by immunoSEQ multiplex PCR, and TCRdb kept only the in-frame ones, dropping some. The data show around 200,000 clones, around 85% seen once. Per germline, CDR1 SGHDT and CDR2 YYEEEE. This CDR3 comprises 15 residues. Trimming cost V 1 base and J 8 bases; bases outside gene matches: 8. Sequenced input: PBMCs or T cells enriched from blood (not recorded which). The chain recombines TRBV5-6 with TRBJ1-4; 7 bases map to TRBD1. The source of this sequence is a man aged 40-49 years who had recovered from COVID-19. The CDR3 spells CASSLPRQGNEKLFF. CDR3 DNA: TGTGCCAGCAGCTTGCCGAGACAGGGTAACGAAAAACTGTTTTTT.